This note documents a single TCR beta chain sequence. The data were taken from a study of T cells in localized non-small cell lung cancer. The table came from immunoSEQ multiplex PCR; TCRdb's copy has only in-frame clones and leaves some out. This sample carries roughly 30,000 clones, about 90% of them seen once, and the ten largest clones take about 4.4%. CDR3 length equals 14 residues. The germline V gene has CDR1 MNHEY and CDR2 SVGAGI. V dropped 5 bases and J dropped 3 bases, with 10 bases sitting between them. The chain is built from TRBV6-5 and TRBJ2-2, with unresolved D. The clonotype was recovered from a woman between 40 and 69 years old with stage III lung adenocarcinoma. This specimen was peripheral blood mononuclear cells, taken before any cancer treatment. The CDR3 sequence: CASSHRRDTGELFF. CDR3 DNA sequence: TGTGCCAGCAGTCACCGACGGGACACCGGGGAGCTGTTTTTT.